These 19 T cell receptor beta chains came from one sample sequenced in a study of radiotherapy plus CTLA-4 blockade in lung cancer. Produced via immunoSEQ multiplex PCR; TCRdb's table is partial and in-frame only. The profile shows tens of thousands of clones, 70% to 80% of them singletons. Sequenced material: peripheral blood, taken from a patient treated with radiotherapy plus ipilimumab. Receptor source: a human donor with non-small cell lung cancer that progressed on radiotherapy plus ipilimumab.

The chain is built from TRBV4-1 and TRBJ2-1, with 7 nucleotides matching TRBD2. J was trimmed by 0 bases and V by 4 bases; bases with no gene match: 6. The CDR3 runs to 16 residues. Germline V gene data show CDR1 as MGHRA and CDR2 as YSYEKL. The CDR3 nucleotides are TGCGCCAGCAGCCTCTGGGGGGGAGCCTCCTACAATGAGCAGTTCTTC. Its translation is CASSLWGGASYNEQFF.

V is TRBV10-3 and J is TRBJ1-1, with a weak D call TRBD1 (5 bases). The CDR3 runs to 14 residues. The V and J ends lost 3 bases and 1 base respectively, with 9 bases between them. Germline V gene lookup returns CDR1 ENHRY and CDR2 SYGVKD. The CDR3 nucleotides read TGTGCCATCAGTGACCCCGGACAGAACACTGAAGCTTTCTTT. Translating gives CAISDPGQNTEAFF.

The V gene is TRBV15, the J gene TRBJ2-7; TRBD1 matches at 7 bases. CDR3 length equals 13 residues. CDR1 is LNHNV, CDR2 YYDKDF, per germline (reference sequence). With V trimmed by 8 bases and J by 5 bases, 9 bases remained unmatched. The CDR3 protein is CATRGQGDHEQYF. The DNA for the CDR3 is TGTGCCACCCGGGGTCAGGGGGACCACGAGCAGTACTTC.

The chain is built from TRBV13 and TRBJ1-1; D unclear. The ends were cut back, 5 bases at V and 1 base at J, with 11 bases in the middle. The CDR3 totals 14 residues. CDR1 and CDR2 from the germline V gene are PRHDT and FYEKMQ (reference sequence). CDR3 residues: CASSPQGSNTEAFF. CDR3 DNA: TGTGCCAGCAGCCCGCAAGGGTCGAACACTGAAGCTTTCTTT.

This clone was detected only a few times. V usage is TRBV15 and J usage is TRBJ2-2, with a tentative D call TRBD1 (5 bases). CDR3 length: 12 residues. Germline V lookup: CDR1 LNHNV, CDR2 YYDKDF (reference sequence). Trimming left V 5 bases short and J 8 bases short, with 9 bases between. The CDR3 protein is CATSPRVGELFF. The CDR3 DNA is TGTGCCACCAGCCCCAGGGTTGGGGAGCTGTTTTTT.

The chain couples TRBV6-6 to TRBJ2-3; the match to TRBD1 covers 7 bases. In germline, CDR1 is MNHNY, CDR2 SVGAGI (reference sequence). The CDR3 has 15 residues. The V segment lost 5 bases and the J segment 1 base; nucleotides outside the gene matches: 6. Here the CDR3 DNA reads TGTGCCAGCAGTCCCGCCGGGACAGGCACAGATACGCAGTATTTT. This sequence encodes CASSPAGTGTDTQYF.

The chain is built from TRBV18 and TRBJ2-5; D not certain. The V gene's germline CDR1 is KGHSH and CDR2 LQKENI. V lost 2 bases and J lost 2, with 12 bases in between. The CDR3 length is 15 residues. CDR3 bases: TGTGCCAGCTCACCAGCCACGCCCGATCAAGAGACCCAGTACTTC. Encoded protein: CASSPATPDQETQYF.

The rearrangement links TRBV7-9 to TRBJ1-2; 7 positions agree with TRBD1. J lost 3 bases, V lost 3 bases, and 13 bases had no gene match. Germline CDR1 and CDR2: SEHNR and FQNEAQ (reference sequence). The CDR3 runs to 17 residues. For the CDR3, the DNA is TGTGCCAGCAGCTTTGACAGGGATTTTACGGCGGACTATGGCTACACCTTC. The encoded protein is CASSFDRDFTADYGYTF.

V is TRBV5-6 and J is TRBJ2-7; tentatively, D is TRBD2 (6 bases). Per germline, CDR1 SGHDT and CDR2 YYEEEE. The CDR3 is 15 residues long. The V end lost 4 bases, the J end lost 4 bases, and 18 bases lay between the germline ends. CDR3 residues: CASSPGGGSGYEQYF. CDR3 sequence (DNA): TGTGCCAGCAGCCCGGGTGGGGGGAGTGGATACGAGCAGTACTTC.

The rearrangement links TRBV15 to TRBJ2-2; the D call may be TRBD1 or TRBD2 (6 bases each). This CDR3 spans 15 amino acids. Trimming pared 2 bases from V and 4 bases from J, leaving 11 bases between. Germline V gene lookup returns CDR1 LNHNV and CDR2 YYDKDF (reference sequence). In DNA form, the CDR3 reads TGTGCCACCAGCAGACAGGGGAGGACCACCGGGGAGCTGTTTTTT. Translating it yields CATSRQGRTTGELFF. Full variable domain (outside the CDR3, taken from reference TRBV15 and TRBJ2-2): DAMVIQNPRYQVTQFGKPVTLSCSQTLNHNVMYWYQQKSSQAPKLLFHYYDKDFNNEADTPDNFQSRRPNTSFCFLDIRSPGLGDTAMYLCATSRQGRTTGELFFGEGSRLTVL.

This chain connects TRBV18 to TRBJ2-5; perhaps TRBD1 as D (6 bases). Germline lookup yields CDR1 KGHSH and CDR2 LQKENI. The V end was cut by 6 bases, the J end by 5 bases, with 16 bases between. CDR3 size: 14 residues. CDR3 bases: TGTGCCAGCTCGCAGCAGACAGGAGCCGAGACCCAGTACTTC. Translated: CASSQQTGAETQYF.

V is TRBV6-5 and J is TRBJ2-5, with D tentatively TRBD2 (6 bases). V lost 5 bases to trimming and J lost 14 bases, with 15 bases between them. This CDR3 is 11 amino acids long. Germline CDR1 and CDR2: MNHEY and SVGAGI. CDR3: CASSEWDSPYF. CDR3 nucleotides: TGTGCCAGCAGTGAGTGGGACTCGCCATACTTC.

This chain uses TRBV16 with TRBJ1-2; D is undetermined. Germline V gene data show CDR1 as KGHSY and CDR2 as FQNENV. The CDR3 has 14 amino acids. With 0 bases removed from V and 5 bases from J, the gap between germline ends came to 10 bases. CDR3 nucleotide sequence: TGTGCCAGCAGCCAATCGGCGGGCGCGTATGGCTACACCTTC. Its protein product is CASSQSAGAYGYTF.

CDR3 protein: CASSLTGLTGELFF. The CDR3 DNA sequence: TGTGCCAGCAGTTTGACAGGTCTCACCGGGGAGCTGTTTTTT. The genes are TRBV28 and TRBJ2-2; D may be TRBD1 (6 bases). Germline V CDR1 and CDR2: MDHEN, SYDVKM. Trimming cost V 3 bases and J 4 bases, with 9 bases left between them. The CDR3 is made up of 14 amino acids.

The V and J genes are TRBV16 and TRBJ1-5; 8 bases fit TRBD1. This CDR3 is 16 amino acids long. V was clipped by 7 bases and J by 0 bases; unmatched bases: 8. The germline V gene encodes CDR1 KGHSY and CDR2 FQNENV. CDR3: CASTLTGDSSNQPQHF. Written as DNA, the CDR3 is TGTGCCAGCACCCTGACAGGGGATAGTAGCAATCAGCCCCAGCATTTT.

CDR3 coding DNA: TGTGCCAGTAGTATAACAGCGAACACTGAAGCTTTCTTT. Encoded protein: CASSITANTEAFF. The chain recombines TRBV19 with TRBJ1-1; no clear D. Germline V gene data show CDR1 as LNHDA and CDR2 as SQIVND (reference sequence). The length of the CDR3 is 13 residues. V was clipped by 2 bases and J by 1 base, with 5 bases between them.

The gene calls are TRBV28 and TRBJ2-7, with no clear D. With 2 bases removed from V and 4 bases from J, the gap between germline ends came to 6 bases. This CDR3 has 12 residues. Germline loops: CDR1 MDHEN, CDR2 SYDVKM. CDR3 coding DNA: TGTGCCAGCAGTTTAGTCCAGTACGAGCAGTACTTC. It encodes CASSLVQYEQYF.

This clone showed up just a few times. The DNA for the CDR3 is TGTGCCAGCAGCTCCGACTCGAGCTCCTACAATGAGCAGTTCTTC. Translation gives CASSSDSSSYNEQFF. The chain uses TRBV7-9 and TRBJ2-1; D call uncertain. The germline V gene encodes CDR1 SEHNR and CDR2 FQNEAQ (reference sequence). The CDR3 is made up of 15 amino acids. Deletions cut 4 bases from V and 0 bases from J, with 10 bases between.

Only one count was recorded for this clone. This chain connects TRBV10-3 to TRBJ2-7; D is unresolved. The V gene's germline CDR1 is ENHRY and CDR2 SYGVKD. Trimming took off 3 bases at V and 0 bases at J, with 6 bases between the two ends. CDR3 size: 13 residues. This CDR3 reads CAISDRPSYEQYF. The CDR3 region has the DNA TGTGCCATCAGTGATAGGCCCTCCTACGAGCAGTACTTC.